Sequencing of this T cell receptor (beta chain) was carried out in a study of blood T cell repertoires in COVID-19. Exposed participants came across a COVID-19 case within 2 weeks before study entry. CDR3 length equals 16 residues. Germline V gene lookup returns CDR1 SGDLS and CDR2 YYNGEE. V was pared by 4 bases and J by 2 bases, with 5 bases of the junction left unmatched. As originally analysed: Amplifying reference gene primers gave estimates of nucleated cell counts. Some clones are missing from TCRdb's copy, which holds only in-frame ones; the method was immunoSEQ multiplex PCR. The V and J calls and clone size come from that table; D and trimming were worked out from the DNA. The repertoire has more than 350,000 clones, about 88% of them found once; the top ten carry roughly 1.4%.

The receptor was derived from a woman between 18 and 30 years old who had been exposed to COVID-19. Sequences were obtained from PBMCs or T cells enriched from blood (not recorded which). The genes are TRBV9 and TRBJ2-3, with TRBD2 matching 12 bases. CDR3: CASSTGTSGSTDTQYF. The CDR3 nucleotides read TGTGCCAGCAGCACCGGGACTAGCGGGTCCACAGATACGCAGTATTTT.